Listed here are 21 T cell receptor beta chains from one sample, sequenced in a study of response to subunit inactivated influenza vaccine. TCRdb re-called the RT-PCR reads with MiXCR, one entry per CDR3 protein. The sample holds about 500,000 distinct CDR3 sequences, 10% to 15% seen once. The sample here was PBMCs from blood, taken roughly 45 days after vaccination. The receptors were gathered from a man aged 50 or older who received an inactivated influenza vaccine.

This clonotype was seen repeatedly, ten times or more. The chain carries TRBV4-2 and TRBJ2-2; no firm D call. Germline CDR1 is LGHNA and CDR2 is YNFKEQ. This CDR3 is 12 amino acids long. The V end lost 5 bases, the J end lost 3 bases, and 4 bases lay between the germline ends. CDR3 nucleotides: TGTGCCAGCAGCGCCGACACCGGGGAGCTGTTTTTT. Residues: CASSADTGELFF.

The chain is built from TRBV14 and TRBJ2-1; D might be TRBD2 (6 bases). The CDR3 length is 16 residues. The V gene's germline CDR1 is SGHDN and CDR2 FVKESK. Trimming stripped 2 bases from V and 5 bases from J, with 16 bases between. Written as DNA, the CDR3 is TGTGCCAGCAGCCAATATAGCGGCCTGGGACACAATGAGCAGTTCTTC. Translating it yields CASSQYSGLGHNEQFF.

This clonotype was detected only a few times. This chain links TRBV4-2 with TRBJ1-6, with 7 bases that match TRBD1. With 3 bases clipped from V and 7 bases from J, the junction kept 6 bases outside the gene matches. This CDR3 comprises 15 residues. CDR1 and CDR2 from the germline V gene are LGHNA and YNFKEQ. The CDR3 reads CASSQSRGENSPLHF. CDR3 DNA: TGTGCCAGCAGCCAGAGCAGGGGGGAGAATTCACCCCTCCACTTT.

This chain joins TRBV20-1 and TRBJ2-7; the D call may be TRBD1 or TRBD2 (5 bases each). The V gene lost 1 base and the J gene lost 2 bases, with 18 bases spanning the gap. Per germline, CDR1 DFQATT and CDR2 SNEGSKA (reference sequence). This CDR3 spans 16 amino acids. CDR3 sequence: CSARGPGTGDPYEQYF. In DNA, the CDR3 is TGCAGTGCTAGAGGCCCCGGGACCGGGGATCCCTACGAGCAGTACTTC.

The chain employs TRBV25-1 and TRBJ2-7; TRBD2 matches 9 bases. The V gene's germline CDR1 is MGHDK and CDR2 SYGVNS. The CDR3 is 14 residues long. After removal of 4 bases from V and 6 bases from J, the junction contained 7 bases not matched to a gene. CDR3 region: CASSGGGRASEQYF. For the CDR3, the DNA is TGTGCCAGCAGTGGGGGCGGGAGGGCCTCCGAGCAGTACTTC.

This sequence joins TRBV20-1 and TRBJ2-7, with a weak D call TRBD1 (6 bases). The CDR3 sequence is 14 residues long. The ends were cut back, 2 bases at V and 2 bases at J, with 13 bases in the middle. The V gene's germline CDR1 is DFQATT and CDR2 SNEGSKA (reference sequence). The CDR3 DNA reads TGCAGTGCTAGATTCCCCCGACAGGCCTACGAGCAGTACTTC. Translated: CSARFPRQAYEQYF.

This clonotype was counted a single time. The chain combines TRBV3-1 with TRBJ2-3; TRBD1 agrees at 7 bases. Per the germline V gene, CDR1 is LGHDT and CDR2 is YNNKEL (reference sequence). V shed 1 base, J shed 5 bases, and the junction held 6 bases outside the gene matches. The CDR3 consists of 15 residues. The chain's CDR3 is CASSQGTGAVDTQYF. In DNA, the CDR3 is TGTGCCAGCAGCCAAGGAACAGGGGCGGTAGATACGCAGTATTTT.

Many counts were recorded for this clonotype. The chain employs TRBV20-1 and TRBJ1-1, with D perhaps TRBD1 (5 bases). The CDR3 spans 13 residues. V was pared by 3 bases and J by 3 bases, with 11 bases between. Germline V lookup: CDR1 DFQATT, CDR2 SNEGSKA (reference sequence). The CDR3 bases are TGCAGTGCTAGGGGGCCAGGGCACACTGAAGCTTTCTTT. Its protein is CSARGPGHTEAFF.

This clonotype was found a few times. CDR3 sequence: CSVGLGSGANVLTF. In nucleotides, the CDR3 is TGCAGCGTTGGATTGGGCTCTGGGGCCAACGTCCTGACTTTC. The rearrangement links TRBV29-1 to TRBJ2-6; D is unclear. Germline V gene lookup returns CDR1 SQVTM and CDR2 ANQGSEA. The CDR3 is 14 residues long. Trimming cost V 4 bases and J 0 bases, with 7 bases left between them.

V is TRBV11-2 and J is TRBJ2-7; TRBD1 aligns across 7 bases. CDR1 is SGHAT, CDR2 FQNNGV, per germline. J lost 3 bases, V lost 0 bases, and 2 bases had no gene match. There are 14 residues in the CDR3. CDR3 protein: CASSLERQGYEQYF. The CDR3 DNA is TGTGCCAGCAGCTTAGAGCGACAGGGCTACGAGCAGTACTTC. The full variable domain, in which reference TRBV11-2 and TRBJ2-7 provide the parts outside the CDR3, is EAGVAQSPRYKIIEKRQSVAFWCNPISGHATLYWYQQILGQGPKLLIQFQNNGVVDDSQLPKDRFSAERLKGVDSTLKIQPAKLEDSAVYLCASSLERQGYEQYFGPGTRLTVT.

This clonotype was detected a few times. The chain couples TRBV12-3 or TRBV12-4 to TRBJ1-5; maybe TRBD1 (6 bases). The CDR3 has 15 amino acids. The V end lost 5 bases, the J end lost 5 bases, and 16 bases lay between the germline ends. CDR3 nucleotides: TGTGCCAGCAGTCTACAAGGGGGGGGGGATCAGCCCCAGCATTTT. This sequence encodes CASSLQGGGDQPQHF.

The chain combines TRBV4-1 with TRBJ2-1, with TRBD2 matching 14 bases. V lost 2 bases, J lost 0 bases, and 9 bases stayed unmatched. This CDR3 comprises 20 residues. The germline V gene has CDR1 MGHRA and CDR2 YSYEKL. The CDR3 sequence: CASSQRGLAGGWSSYNEQFF. CDR3 nucleotide sequence: TGCGCCAGCAGCCAAAGAGGACTAGCGGGGGGCTGGAGCTCCTACAATGAGCAGTTCTTC.

In its sample, this clonotype was seen a few times. V and J are TRBV10-2 and TRBJ1-6; tentatively, D is TRBD1 (6 bases). CDR1 and CDR2 (germline): WSHSY, SAAADI. The germline V and J ends were trimmed by 5 bases and 7 bases, with 12 bases remaining between them. This CDR3 contains 14 residues. The CDR3 sequence is CASSSQGKNSPLHF. CDR3 bases: TGCGCCAGCAGTTCACAGGGAAAAAATTCACCCCTCCACTTT.

The rearrangement links TRBV7-6 to TRBJ2-5; D might be TRBD2 (5 bases). The V end was cut by 5 bases, the J end by 5 bases, with 15 bases between. The CDR3 extends over 14 amino acids. Germline assignment: CDR1 SGHVS and CDR2 FNYEAQ. CDR3 loop: CASSPRVLGETQYF. For the CDR3, the DNA is TGTGCCAGCAGCCCGCGGGTGCTTGGGGAGACCCAGTACTTC.

This clonotype was detected a few times. This chain links TRBV20-1 with TRBJ2-1, with D uncertain. The V and J ends lost 3 bases and 5 bases respectively, with 11 bases between them. Germline CDR1 is DFQATT and CDR2 is SNEGSKA (reference sequence). The CDR3 contains 13 residues. The CDR3 DNA reads TGCAGTGCTAGCCCCGACTTGGACAATGAGCAGTTCTTC. It yields the protein CSASPDLDNEQFF.

This clonotype appeared a few times. The genes are TRBV20-1 and TRBJ2-3, with 7 bases aligning to TRBD1. This CDR3 has 14 residues. CDR1 and CDR2 (germline): DFQATT, SNEGSKA (reference sequence). With 5 bases clipped from V and 2 bases from J, the junction kept 7 bases outside the gene matches. CDR3 coding DNA: TGCAGTGCTGTCTTACAGGGGAACACAGATACGCAGTATTTT. It specifies CSAVLQGNTDTQYF.

This clonotype turned up a few times. The rearrangement uses TRBV5-6 and TRBJ2-5; D ambiguous. V shed 4 bases and J shed 5 bases, with 9 bases lying between them. CDR3 length equals 12 residues. The germline V gene encodes CDR1 SGHDT and CDR2 YYEEEE. The CDR3 DNA sequence: TGTGCCAGCAGCCTGCAGACCGAGACCCAGTACTTC. This encodes CASSLQTETQYF.

CDR3 loop: CSAPQGSMGEQYF. CDR3 DNA: TGCAGTGCTCCCCAGGGTTCGATGGGGGAGCAGTACTTC. The chain is built from TRBV20-1 and TRBJ2-7, with D possibly being TRBD1 (5 bases). The CDR3 sequence is 13 residues long. Germline lookup yields CDR1 DFQATT and CDR2 SNEGSKA (reference sequence). Trimming shortened V by 5 bases and J by 7 bases, and 18 bases separated the two germline ends.

This clonotype showed up just a few times. The chain couples TRBV28 to TRBJ1-2, with a possible D match to TRBD1 (6 bases). Trimming removed 8 bases from V and 3 bases from J, with 19 bases in between. CDR3 length: 15 amino acids. Germline lookup yields CDR1 MDHEN and CDR2 SYDVKM. The CDR3 sequence is CASGYRVRGDYGYTF. The CDR3 nucleotides read TGTGCCAGCGGTTACAGGGTTCGCGGTGACTATGGCTACACCTTC.

CDR3 sequence (DNA): TGTGCCAGCAGACGAGCGGGCACCTACAATGAGCAGTTCTTC. It encodes CASRRAGTYNEQFF. The rearrangement joins TRBV6-2 or TRBV6-3 to TRBJ2-1, with D tentatively TRBD2 (6 bases). Trimming left V 6 bases short and J 2 bases short, with 11 bases between. The germline CDR1 and CDR2 sequences are MNHEY and SVGEGT. The CDR3 is 14 amino acids.

This rearrangement joins TRBV6-2 or TRBV6-3 to TRBJ1-2; 10 bases fit TRBD1. The CDR3 covers 15 residues. Germline assignment: CDR1 MNHEY and CDR2 SVGEGT. V lost 6 bases, J lost 7 bases, and 11 bases stayed unmatched. The CDR3 DNA reads TGTGCCAGCAGAAACCCGGGACAGGGGCTTGGTGGCTACACCTTC. Its protein is CASRNPGQGLGGYTF.